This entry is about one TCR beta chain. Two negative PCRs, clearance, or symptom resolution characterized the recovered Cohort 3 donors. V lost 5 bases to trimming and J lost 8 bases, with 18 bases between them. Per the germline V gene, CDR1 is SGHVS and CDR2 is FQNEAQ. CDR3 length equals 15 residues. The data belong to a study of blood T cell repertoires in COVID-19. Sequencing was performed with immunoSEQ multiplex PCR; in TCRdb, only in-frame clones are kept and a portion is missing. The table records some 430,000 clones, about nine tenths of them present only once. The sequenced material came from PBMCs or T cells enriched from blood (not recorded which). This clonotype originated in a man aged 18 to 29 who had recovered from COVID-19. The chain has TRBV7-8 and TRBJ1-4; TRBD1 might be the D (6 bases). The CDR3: CASSLEGGSGEKLFF. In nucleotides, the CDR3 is TGTGCCAGCAGCCTCGAAGGGGGATCAGGCGAAAAACTGTTTTTT.